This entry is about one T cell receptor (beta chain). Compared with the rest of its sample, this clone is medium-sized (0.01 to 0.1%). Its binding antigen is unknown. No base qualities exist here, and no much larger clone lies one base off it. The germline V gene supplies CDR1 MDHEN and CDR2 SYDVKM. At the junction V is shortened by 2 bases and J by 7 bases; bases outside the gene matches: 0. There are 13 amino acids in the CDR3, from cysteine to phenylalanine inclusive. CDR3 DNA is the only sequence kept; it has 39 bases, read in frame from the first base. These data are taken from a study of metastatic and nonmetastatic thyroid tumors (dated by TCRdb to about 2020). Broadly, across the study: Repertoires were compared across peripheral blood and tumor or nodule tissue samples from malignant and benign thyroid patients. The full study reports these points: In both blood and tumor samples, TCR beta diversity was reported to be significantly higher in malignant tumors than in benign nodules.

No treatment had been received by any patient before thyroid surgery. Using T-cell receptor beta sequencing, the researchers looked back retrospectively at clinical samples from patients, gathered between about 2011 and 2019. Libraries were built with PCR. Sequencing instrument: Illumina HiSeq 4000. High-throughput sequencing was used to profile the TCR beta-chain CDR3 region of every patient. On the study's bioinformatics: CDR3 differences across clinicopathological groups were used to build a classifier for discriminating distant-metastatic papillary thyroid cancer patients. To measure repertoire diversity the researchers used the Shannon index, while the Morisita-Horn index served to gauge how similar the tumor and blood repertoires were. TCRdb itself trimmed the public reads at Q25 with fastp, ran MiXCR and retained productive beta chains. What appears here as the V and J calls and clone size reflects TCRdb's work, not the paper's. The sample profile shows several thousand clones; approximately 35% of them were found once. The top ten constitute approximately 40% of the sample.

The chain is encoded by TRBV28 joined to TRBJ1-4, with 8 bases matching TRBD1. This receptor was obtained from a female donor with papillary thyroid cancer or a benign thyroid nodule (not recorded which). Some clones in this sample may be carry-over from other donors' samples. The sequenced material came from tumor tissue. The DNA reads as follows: TGTGCCAGCAGTTTAGGACAGGGTGAAAAACTGTTTTTT. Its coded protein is CASSLGQGEKLFF.